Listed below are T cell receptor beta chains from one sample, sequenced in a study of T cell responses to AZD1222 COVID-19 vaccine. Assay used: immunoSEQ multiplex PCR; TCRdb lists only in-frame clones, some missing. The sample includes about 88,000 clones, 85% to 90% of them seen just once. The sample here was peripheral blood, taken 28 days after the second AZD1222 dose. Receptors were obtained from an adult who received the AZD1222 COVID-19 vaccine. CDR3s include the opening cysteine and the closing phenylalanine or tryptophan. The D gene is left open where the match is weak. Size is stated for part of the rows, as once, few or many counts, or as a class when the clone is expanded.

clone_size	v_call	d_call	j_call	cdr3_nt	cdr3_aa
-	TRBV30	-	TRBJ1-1	TGTGCCTGGAGTGTGGATCAGAACACTGAAGCTTTCTTT	CAWSVDQNTEAFF
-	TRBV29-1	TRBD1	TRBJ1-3	TGCAGCGTTGCCAAGACAGGGGGCTTTTCTGGAAACACCATATATTTT	CSVAKTGGFSGNTIYF
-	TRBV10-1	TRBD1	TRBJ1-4	TGCGCCAGCAGTGAGTCGGGGACAGGGATTGAAAAACTGTTTTTT	CASSESGTGIEKLFF
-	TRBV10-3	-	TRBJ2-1	TGTGCCATCAGTGTCCGAGGAGAGGAGCAGTTCTTC	CAISVRGEEQFF
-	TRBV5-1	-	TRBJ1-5	TGCGCCAGCAGCCCCGACGGCAGCCAAAATCAGCCCCAGCATTTT	CASSPDGSQNQPQHF
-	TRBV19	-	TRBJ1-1	TGTGCCAGTAGTATAGGAGGGGGTAGTGGTGAGACTGAAGCTTTCTTT	CASSIGGGSGETEAFF
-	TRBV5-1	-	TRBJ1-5	TGCGCCAGCAGACTAACAGGGTCAGGGAATCAGCCCCAGCATTTT	CASRLTGSGNQPQHF
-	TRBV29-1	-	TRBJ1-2	TGCAGCGTTGTAAGGGAATTTAGCGGGGGGACGGCTAACTATGGCTACACCTTC	CSVVREFSGGTANYGYTF
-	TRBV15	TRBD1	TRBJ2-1	TGTGCCACCAGCTCCGGGACAGGTAATGAGCAGTTCTTC	CATSSGTGNEQFF
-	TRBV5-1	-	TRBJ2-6	TGCGCCAGCAGCTTGGAGGTGCTTGGGGCCAACGTCCTGACTTTC	CASSLEVLGANVLTF
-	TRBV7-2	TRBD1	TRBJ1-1	TGTGCCAGCAGCCTCACAGGGGTGGTGCACACTGAAGCTTTCTTT	CASSLTGVVHTEAFF
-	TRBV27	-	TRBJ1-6	TGTGCCAGCAGCGGACAGTATAATTCACCCCTCCACTTT	CASSGQYNSPLHF
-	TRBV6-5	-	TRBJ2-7	TGTGCCAGCAGCCCGGGACGGAGAGTCTACGAGCAGTACTTC	CASSPGRRVYEQYF
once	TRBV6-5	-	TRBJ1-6	TGTGCCAGCAGAACCGGTGGAGGGGGAGATTCACCCCTCCACTTT	CASRTGGGGDSPLHF
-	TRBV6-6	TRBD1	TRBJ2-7	TGTGCCAGCAGCTACGGGACAGGGAGCTCCTACGAGCAGTACTTC	CASSYGTGSSYEQYF
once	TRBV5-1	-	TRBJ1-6	TGCGCCAGCAGCGCCTACAGGGTGGCTTCACCCCTCCACTTT	CASSAYRVASPLHF
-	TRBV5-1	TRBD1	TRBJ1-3	TGCGCCAGCAGCTCAACAGGGGCTGGAAACACCATATATTTT	CASSSTGAGNTIYF